This T cell receptor beta chain was sequenced in a study of control samples from healthy donors and cancer patients. Measured with immunoSEQ multiplex PCR; TCRdb has only the in-frame clones, and not every one. The sample holds 100,000 to 150,000 clones, about 92% seen once. The CDR3 has 12 residues. Germline-derived CDR1 and CDR2 are LNHDA and SQIVND (reference sequence). Trimming left V 3 bases short and J 6 bases short, with 8 bases between. Sequences were obtained from blood. The source is a woman in her forties or fifties in good health. This chain uses TRBV19 with TRBJ1-1; no reliable D call. CDR3 DNA: TGTGCCAGTAGTATGAAGGCTGCTGAAGCTTTCTTT. Protein sequence: CASSMKAAEAFF.